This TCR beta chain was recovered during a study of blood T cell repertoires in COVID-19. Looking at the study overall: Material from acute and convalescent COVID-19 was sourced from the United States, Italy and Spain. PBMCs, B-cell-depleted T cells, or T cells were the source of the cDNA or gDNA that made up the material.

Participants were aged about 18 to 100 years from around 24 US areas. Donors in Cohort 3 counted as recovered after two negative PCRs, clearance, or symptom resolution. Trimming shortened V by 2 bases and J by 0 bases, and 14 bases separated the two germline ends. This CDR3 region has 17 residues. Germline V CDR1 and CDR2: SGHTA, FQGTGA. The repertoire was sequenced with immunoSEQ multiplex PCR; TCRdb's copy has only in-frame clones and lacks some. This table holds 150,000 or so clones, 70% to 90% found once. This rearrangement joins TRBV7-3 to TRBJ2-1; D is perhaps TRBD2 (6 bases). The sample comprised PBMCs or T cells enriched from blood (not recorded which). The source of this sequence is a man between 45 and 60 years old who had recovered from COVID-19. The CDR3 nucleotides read TGTGCCAGCAGCTTAGGAAGGGGAGCGGGCTCCTACAATGAGCAGTTCTTC. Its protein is CASSLGRGAGSYNEQFF.